In its sample, the clone carrying this TCR beta chain was seen a few times. Its specificity is unknown. Germline loops: CDR1 MNHEY, CDR2 SMNVEV (reference sequence). Trimming pared 5 bases from V and 5 bases from J, leaving 15 bases between. This CDR3 region has 14 residues. These data are taken from a study of cytotoxic CD8 clonotypes in ibrutinib-treated CLL. Study conclusions and caveats: Public clonotypes proved infrequent, and on treatment they shrank or remained steady. Researchers report that baseline clonality outpaced age-matched healthy donors and tracked circulating CD8+ T-cell counts. The clonality went up when patients responded to ibrutinib and dropped back toward baseline at progression.

Assay: immunoSEQ multiplex PCR; the TCRdb copy retains only in-frame clones and omits some. The table lists approximately 50,000 clones, around 70% of them singletons, with 9.5% to 15% in the top ten. V gene TRBV27 combines with J gene TRBJ1-1; D gene uncertain. This receptor was identified in a human donor with chronic lymphocytic leukemia. The source material was PBMCs, sampled after 12 months of ibrutinib treatment. CDR3: CASSEPGGRTEAFF. The CDR3 nucleotides are TGTGCCAGCAGTGAGCCGGGTGGGAGGACTGAAGCTTTCTTT.